The 25 T cell receptor beta chains below come from one sample, sequenced in a study of blood T cell repertoires in COVID-19. Produced via immunoSEQ multiplex PCR; TCRdb's table is partial and in-frame only. The sample contains about 310,000 clones, roughly nine tenths of which appear only once. Sequenced input: peripheral blood. The receptor source for this set is a man between 18 and 29 years old with active or convalescent COVID-19.

The CDR3 spells CASSLNDRGTFF. The CDR3 DNA follows: TGTGCCAGCAGCTTAAACGACAGGGGGACTTTCTTT. V is TRBV7-9 and J is TRBJ1-1, with 9 bases matching TRBD1. The CDR3 consists of 12 residues. Unmatched junction bases numbered 4, after V lost 2 bases and J lost 12 bases. In germline, CDR1 is SEHNR, CDR2 FQNEAQ (reference sequence).

The genes are TRBV5-1 and TRBJ1-1; no clear D gene. Trimming removed 2 bases from V and 5 bases from J, with 10 bases in between. Germline lookup yields CDR1 SGHRS and CDR2 YFSETQ. CDR3 size: 13 residues. Written as DNA, the CDR3 is TGCGCCAGCAGCTTCGGGGTTGGTACTGAAGCTTTCTTT. This codes for CASSFGVGTEAFF.

This chain joins TRBV19 and TRBJ1-3, with TRBD1 matching 7 bases. After removal of 2 bases from V and 4 bases from J, the junction contained 8 bases not matched to a gene. Germline CDR1 LNHDA, CDR2 SQIVND (reference sequence). This CDR3 is built from 16 residues. CDR3 sequence: CASSIRTGAAGNTIYF. CDR3 in DNA: TGTGCCAGTAGTATAAGAACAGGGGCGGCCGGAAACACCATATATTTT.

This clone was picked up one time. This chain uses TRBV5-4 with TRBJ2-5; 10 nucleotides line up with TRBD2. The germline V gene has CDR1 SGHNT and CDR2 YYREEE (reference sequence). The V segment lost 1 base and the J segment 5 bases; nucleotides outside the gene matches: 8. The CDR3 sequence is 16 residues long. This CDR3 reads CASSLSGVLAGETQYF. DNA of the CDR3: TGTGCCAGCAGCTTGTCCGGGGTACTAGCGGGGGAGACCCAGTACTTC.

This rearrangement joins TRBV5-6 to TRBJ2-5, with a weak D call TRBD2 (5 bases). Trimming took 7 bases from V and 1 from J, leaving 20 bases between them. CDR1 SGHDT and CDR2 YYEEEE come from the germline V gene. This CDR3 has 16 amino acids. CDR3 in DNA: TGTGCCAGCGGATCACAAACCATCAGCGGCCAAGAGACCCAGTACTTC. This encodes CASGSQTISGQETQYF. Full variable domain (rest looked up from reference TRBV5-6 and TRBJ2-5): DAGVTQSPTHLIKTRGQQVTLRCSPKSGHDTVSWYQQALGQGPQFIFQYYEEEERQRGNFPDRFSGHQFPNYSSELNVNALLLGDSALYLCASGSQTISGQETQYFGPGTRLLVL.

The rearrangement joins TRBV2 to TRBJ2-1; D is possibly TRBD2 (7 bases). Germline CDR1 SNHLY, CDR2 FYNNEI. CDR3 length: 14 residues. V lost 0 bases to trimming and J lost 9 bases, with 12 bases between them. The CDR3 region has the DNA TGTGCCAGCAGTGAAGCGCCTCGGGGGGCTGAGCAGTTCTTC. Amino acids: CASSEAPRGAEQFF.

This clone was seen just once. CDR3 residues: CASSYSRGPANEKLFF. In DNA form, the CDR3 reads TGTGCCAGCAGTTACTCCAGGGGGCCGGCTAATGAAAAACTGTTTTTT. The chain links TRBV6-5 to TRBJ1-4; 8 bases agree with TRBD1. V was clipped by 0 bases and J by 3 bases; unmatched bases: 3. Germline CDR1 MNHEY, CDR2 SVGAGI. The CDR3 contains 16 residues.

V gene TRBV18 combines with J gene TRBJ2-5; tentative D call: TRBD1 (6 bases). Germline lookup yields CDR1 KGHSH and CDR2 LQKENI. V gave up 3 bases and J gave up 2 bases, with 22 bases separating them. CDR3 length equals 18 residues. The CDR3 DNA reads TGTGCCAGCTCACCCAAATATTCCGGGACACCCCCACAAGAGACCCAGTACTTC. This codes for CASSPKYSGTPPQETQYF.

The chain combines TRBV19 with TRBJ2-7, with TRBD1 matching 9 bases. The CDR3 is 13 amino acids. V shed 6 bases and J 4 bases; nucleotides not matched to a gene: 4. CDR1 and CDR2 (germline): LNHDA, SQIVND (reference sequence). CDR3 in amino acids: CASSSGQGYEQYF. Written as DNA, the CDR3 is TGTGCCAGTAGCTCGGGACAGGGTTACGAGCAGTACTTC.

The rearrangement joins TRBV6-5 to TRBJ2-7; TRBD2 matches 8 bases. The CDR3 covers 13 residues. Germline CDR1 and CDR2: MNHEY and SVGAGI. V was pared by 2 bases and J by 4 bases, with 1 base of the junction left unmatched. CDR3 nucleotides: TGTGCCAGCAGTTACCGGGGGGGATACGAGCAGTACTTC. Residues: CASSYRGGYEQYF.

The genes are TRBV12-3 or TRBV12-4 and TRBJ1-1, with D hard to call. The CDR3 totals 11 residues. The V gene lost 4 bases and the J gene lost 5 bases, with 5 bases spanning the gap. The CDR3 spells CASSSRTEAFF. CDR3 nucleotide sequence: TGTGCCAGCAGTTCGAGGACTGAAGCTTTCTTT.

As DNA, the CDR3 is TGTGCCAGCAGCTTCGATAACTCGGTTTTAAATACTGAAGCTTTCTTT. Its protein is CASSFDNSVLNTEAFF. The chain uses TRBV7-2 and TRBJ1-1, with D hard to call. This CDR3 contains 16 residues. Germline CDR1 reads SGHTA; CDR2 reads FQGNSA. V lost 3 bases and J 5 bases, leaving 19 bases between the germline ends.

V and J are TRBV11-2 and TRBJ1-1; D is possibly TRBD1 (6 bases). This CDR3 region has 15 residues. The germline gives CDR1 SGHAT, CDR2 FQNNGV. V was cut by 0 bases and J by 6 bases, with 14 bases left in between. The CDR3 loop reads CASSLDLGGLAEAFF. In DNA form, the CDR3 reads TGTGCCAGCAGCTTAGATCTTGGGGGCCTCGCTGAAGCTTTCTTT. Supplemented by reference TRBV11-2 and TRBJ1-1, the full variable domain reads EAGVAQSPRYKIIEKRQSVAFWCNPISGHATLYWYQQILGQGPKLLIQFQNNGVVDDSQLPKDRFSAERLKGVDSTLKIQPAKLEDSAVYLCASSLDLGGLAEAFFGQGTRLTVV.

The chain employs TRBV7-6 and TRBJ1-1, with a weak D call TRBD1 (5 bases). The ends were cut back, 5 bases at V and 3 bases at J, with 16 bases in the middle. The CDR3 is made up of 15 amino acids. Germline V CDR1 and CDR2: SGHVS, FNYEAQ. CDR3 loop: CASSPGGGSYTEAFF. The CDR3 DNA reads TGTGCCAGCAGCCCCGGGGGGGGAAGTTACACTGAAGCTTTCTTT.

The V gene is TRBV6-5, the J gene TRBJ2-1, with 9 bases aligning to TRBD1. The CDR3 has 14 residues. V was clipped by 6 bases and J by 12 bases; unmatched bases: 12. Germline CDR1 MNHEY, CDR2 SVGAGI. CDR3 loop: CASSPGQGGRRQFF. The DNA of the CDR3 is TGTGCCAGCAGCCCGGGACAGGGAGGCCGAAGGCAGTTCTTC.

The chain employs TRBV9 and TRBJ2-7; perhaps TRBD2 as D (6 bases). Trimming shortened V by 4 bases and J by 4 bases, and 15 bases separated the two germline ends. Germline CDR1 and CDR2: SGDLS and YYNGEE. The CDR3 runs 14 residues. CDR3 DNA sequence: TGTGCCAGCAGCCCCGGGAGTGGGGAGTACGAGCAGTACTTC. Translating gives CASSPGSGEYEQYF. The complete variable domain, with remaining parts taken from reference TRBV9 and TRBJ2-7, reads DSGVTQTPKHLITATGQRVTLRCSPRSGDLSVYWYQQSLDQGLQFLIQYYNGEERAKGNILERFSAQQFPDLHSELNLSSLELGDSALYFCASSPGSGEYEQYFGPGTRLTVT.

In regard to this clone: Within the sample, other DNA sequences also encode this same CDR3. The rearrangement uses TRBV5-1 and TRBJ2-3, with 9 bases aligning to TRBD2. CDR1 is SGHRS, CDR2 YFSETQ, per germline. CDR3 size: 15 residues. The V segment lost 5 bases and the J segment 3 bases; nucleotides outside the gene matches: 7. CDR3 residues: CASSSLAGSTDTQYF. CDR3 DNA sequence: TGCGCCAGCAGTTCGCTAGCGGGGAGTACAGATACGCAGTATTTT.

This clone was seen only once. The J gene is TRBJ1-3, the V gene TRBV7-9; D is unclear. The germline CDR1 and CDR2 sequences are SEHNR and FQNEAQ (reference sequence). The CDR3 sequence is 13 residues long. V lost 5 bases and J lost 0, with 5 bases in between. The CDR3 protein is CASSPSSGNTIYF. The CDR3 region has the DNA TGTGCCAGCAGCCCGAGCTCTGGAAACACCATATATTTT.

The chain combines TRBV29-1 with TRBJ1-2; TRBD1 matches 11 bases. With 0 bases clipped from V and 9 bases from J, the junction kept 6 bases outside the gene matches. Germline lookup yields CDR1 SQVTM and CDR2 ANQGSEA. The CDR3 totals 14 residues. CDR3 nucleotide sequence: TGCAGCGTTGAAGATCGGGACAGGGGGACGAGCTACACCTTC. Residues: CSVEDRDRGTSYTF.

V gene TRBV2 combines with J gene TRBJ1-1; 7 positions agree with TRBD1. V dropped 8 bases and J dropped 1; count of bases not matched to a gene: 7. This CDR3 has 14 residues. Germline CDR1 SNHLY, CDR2 FYNNEI. CDR3 residues: CASVWAGGNTEAFF. The CDR3 DNA sequence: TGTGCCAGCGTCTGGGCAGGGGGGAACACTGAAGCTTTCTTT.

Only one count was recorded for this clone. This chain links TRBV24-1 with TRBJ2-7, with TRBD1 matching over 9 bases. This CDR3 contains 19 residues. Germline V lookup: CDR1 KGHDR, CDR2 SFDVKD. V gave up 9 bases and J gave up 4 bases; unmatched junction bases: 24. CDR3 sequence reads: CATPRRPNRGHILPYEQYF. The CDR3, as DNA: TGTGCCACCCCTCGGAGGCCCAACAGGGGGCACATCTTGCCGTACGAGCAGTACTTC.

The CDR3 loop reads CASSDLLQPQHF. CDR3 in DNA: TGTGCCAGCAGTGACCTTCTTCAGCCCCAGCATTTT. The chain combines TRBV6-1 with TRBJ1-5, with D uncertain. The germline CDR1 and CDR2 sequences are MNHNS and SASEGT. V dropped 3 bases and J dropped 6 bases, with 6 bases sitting between them. The CDR3 is 12 residues long.

The chain couples TRBV19 to TRBJ1-1, with 7 bases identical to TRBD1. CDR1 is LNHDA, CDR2 SQIVND, per germline (reference sequence). V was pared by 5 bases and J by 1 base, with 4 bases of the junction left unmatched. This CDR3 has 14 amino acids. The DNA for the CDR3 is TGTGCCAGTAGTTGGGGACAGTCGAACACTGAAGCTTTCTTT. This sequence encodes CASSWGQSNTEAFF.

The CDR3 bases are TGTGCCAGCAGTTACCCAGGGACTAGCGGGAGTAGGGAGCAGTACTTC. Translating it yields CASSYPGTSGSREQYF. J is TRBJ2-7 and V is TRBV6-5; 14 bases map to TRBD2. The CDR3 spans 16 residues. V gave up 2 bases and J gave up 7 bases; unmatched junction bases: 7. CDR1 MNHEY and CDR2 SVGAGI come from the germline V gene.

The chain is built from TRBV6-5 and TRBJ2-3; TRBD1 might be the D (5 bases). From germline, CDR1 is MNHEY and CDR2 SVGAGI. The V gene lost 6 bases and the J gene lost 1 base, with 8 bases spanning the gap. The CDR3 totals 13 residues. CDR3: CASRVGGTDTQYF. CDR3 nucleotide sequence: TGTGCCAGCAGGGTAGGGGGCACAGATACGCAGTATTTT.